The sequence of this T cell receptor (beta chain) was determined in a study of shared clonotypes between healthy human individuals. Study at large: Three CD4 naive, three CD4 memory, two CD8 naive and one CD8 memory plate were used per donor. The study, taken as a whole, reports: Unshared clonotypes carried lower generation probabilities than those common to all four donors. In general, naive subsets displayed greater estimated richness than memory subsets did. Sharing across four donors was highest in naive CD4 (roughly 5%) and lowest in memory CD8 (roughly 0.4%).

The protocol was immunoSEQ multiplex PCR, while the TCRdb copy is restricted to in-frame clones and leaves out a portion. The data contain roughly 400,000 clones, 96% of them singletons. About this clone itself: No antigen is known for it.

The CDR3 has 15 amino acids. Germline lookup yields CDR1 MNHNS and CDR2 SASEGT. Deletions cut 2 bases from V and 5 bases from J, with 16 bases between. The sequence came from a man younger than 40 in good health. The chain has TRBV6-1 and TRBJ2-7, with D possibly matching TRBD1 (5 bases). The sample was memory CD8+ T cells sorted from blood. Subset reported: CD45RO+ cells pooled with CCR7-negative TemRA cells. The CDR3 loop reads CASSELSAGRDEQYF. CDR3 DNA sequence: TGTGCCAGCAGTGAATTGTCGGCCGGCAGGGACGAGCAGTACTTC.